This TCR beta chain was identified in a study of shared clonotypes between healthy human individuals. Without sorting, samples used some 100 million PBMCs for genomic DNA. Study-wide findings and caveats: Researchers sampled only blood; tissue repertoires likely differ.

Bulk PBMC genomic DNA spanned ten immunoSEQ deep plates. Some clones are missing from TCRdb's copy, which holds only in-frame ones; the method was immunoSEQ multiplex PCR. The top ten clones hold roughly an eighth of a sample with fewer than 550,000 clones, over 75% of them seen once. This clone is a singleton in its sample. The antigen remains unidentified. This CDR3 has 16 residues. CDR1 is GTSNPN and CDR2 is SVGIG in the germline V gene (reference sequence). After removal of 0 bases from V and 0 bases from J, the junction contained 6 bases not matched to a gene. The receptor was derived from a woman aged 40 to 55 in good health. Some clones in this sample may be carry-over from other donors' samples. V usage is TRBV30 and J usage is TRBJ2-7; TRBD2 matches 9 bases. The specimen sequenced was PBMCs. The CDR3 spells CAWSVGLAGSSYEQYF. In nucleotides, the CDR3 is TGTGCCTGGAGTGTTGGGCTAGCGGGAAGCTCCTACGAGCAGTACTTC.